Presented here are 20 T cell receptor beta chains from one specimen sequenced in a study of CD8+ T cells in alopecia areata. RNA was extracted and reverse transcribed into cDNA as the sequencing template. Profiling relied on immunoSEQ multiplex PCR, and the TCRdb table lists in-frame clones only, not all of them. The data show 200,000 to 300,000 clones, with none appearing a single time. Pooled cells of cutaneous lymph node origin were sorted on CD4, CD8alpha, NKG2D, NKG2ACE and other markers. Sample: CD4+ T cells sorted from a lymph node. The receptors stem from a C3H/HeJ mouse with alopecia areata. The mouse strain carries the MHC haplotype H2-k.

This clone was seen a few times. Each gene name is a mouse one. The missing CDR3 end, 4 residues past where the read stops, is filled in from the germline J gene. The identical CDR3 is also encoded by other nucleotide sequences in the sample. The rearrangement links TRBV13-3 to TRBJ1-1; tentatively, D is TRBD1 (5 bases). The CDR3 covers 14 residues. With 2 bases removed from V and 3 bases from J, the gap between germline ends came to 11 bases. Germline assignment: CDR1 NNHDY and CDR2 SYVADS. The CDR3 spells CASSEGQGYTEVFF. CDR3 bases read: TGTGCCAGCAGTGAGGGCCAGGGTTACACA.

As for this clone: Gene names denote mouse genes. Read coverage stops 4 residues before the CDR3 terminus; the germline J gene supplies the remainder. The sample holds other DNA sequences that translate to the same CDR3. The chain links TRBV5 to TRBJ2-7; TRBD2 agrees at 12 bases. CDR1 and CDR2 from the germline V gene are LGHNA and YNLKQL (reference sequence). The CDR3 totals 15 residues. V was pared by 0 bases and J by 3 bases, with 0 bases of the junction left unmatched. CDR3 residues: CASSQEGLGGYEQYF. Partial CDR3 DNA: TGTGCCAGCAGCCAAGAGGGACTGGGGGGCTAT.

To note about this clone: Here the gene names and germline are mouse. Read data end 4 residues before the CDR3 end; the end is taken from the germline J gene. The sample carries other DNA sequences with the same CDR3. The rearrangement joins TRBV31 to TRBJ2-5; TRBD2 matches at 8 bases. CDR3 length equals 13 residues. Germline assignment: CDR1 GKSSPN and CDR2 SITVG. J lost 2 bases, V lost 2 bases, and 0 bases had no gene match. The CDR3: CAWSGGAQDTQYF. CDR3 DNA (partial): TGTGCCTGGAGTGGGGGGGCCCAAGAC.

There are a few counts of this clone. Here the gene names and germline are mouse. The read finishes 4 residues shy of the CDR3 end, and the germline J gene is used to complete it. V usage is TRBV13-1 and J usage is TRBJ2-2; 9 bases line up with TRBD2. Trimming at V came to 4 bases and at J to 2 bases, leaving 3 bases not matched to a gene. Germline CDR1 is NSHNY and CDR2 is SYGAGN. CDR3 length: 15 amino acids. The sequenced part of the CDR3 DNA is TGTGCCAGCAGTTACTGGGGGGCGAACACCGGG. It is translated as CASSYWGANTG. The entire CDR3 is CASSYWGANTGQLYF.

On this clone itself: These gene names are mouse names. This CDR3 reads CASSIGQATNTEVFF. The sequenced part of the CDR3 DNA is TGTGCCAGCAGTATAGGACAGGCCACAAACACA. This chain uses TRBV19 with TRBJ1-1, with a weak D call TRBD1 (6 bases). The read ends 4 residues early relative to the CDR3; the germline J gene fills the gap. V was cut by 0 bases and J by 0 bases, with 9 bases left in between. The CDR3 has 15 residues. Germline V gene lookup returns CDR1 FNHDT and CDR2 SITEND (reference sequence).

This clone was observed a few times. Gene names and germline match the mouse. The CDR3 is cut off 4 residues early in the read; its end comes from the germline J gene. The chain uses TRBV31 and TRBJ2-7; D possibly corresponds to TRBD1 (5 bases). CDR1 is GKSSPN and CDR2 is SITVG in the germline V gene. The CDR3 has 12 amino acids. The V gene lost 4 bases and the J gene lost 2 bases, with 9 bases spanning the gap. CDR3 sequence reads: CAWTGQTYEQYF. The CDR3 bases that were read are TGTGCCTGGACCGGACAAACCTAT.

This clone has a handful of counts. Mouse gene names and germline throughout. The CDR3 DNA, read in part, is TGTGCCAGCAGTGATCCAGGGCTCACA. Translation: CASSDPGLT. The full CDR3 is CASSDPGLTEVFF. The chain has TRBV13-1 and TRBJ1-1; TRBD1 might be the D (5 bases). The missing CDR3 end, 4 residues past where the read stops, is filled in from the germline J gene. This CDR3 region has 13 residues. V was clipped by 1 base and J by 4 bases, with 8 bases between them. The germline V gene encodes CDR1 NSHNY and CDR2 SYGAGN.

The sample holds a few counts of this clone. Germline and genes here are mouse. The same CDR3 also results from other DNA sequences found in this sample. The CDR3 loop is CASSIVGANSDYTF. The DNA read from the CDR3 is TGTGCCAGCAGTATAGTAGGGGCAAACTCC. The chain combines TRBV19 with TRBJ1-2, with D tentatively TRBD1 (5 bases). The read is 4 residues too short to cover the CDR3 end, so that end is filled in from the germline J gene. From germline, CDR1 is FNHDT and CDR2 SITEND (reference sequence). The V end lost 0 bases, the J end lost 0 bases, and 6 bases lay between the germline ends. The CDR3 contains 14 residues. Full variable domain (outside the CDR3, taken from reference TRBV19 and TRBJ1-2): GGIITQTPKFLIGQEGQKLTLKCQQNFNHDTMYWYRQDSGKGLRLIYYSITENDLQKGDLSEGYDASREKKSSFSLTVTSAQKNEMAVFLCASSIVGANSDYTFGSGTRLLVI.

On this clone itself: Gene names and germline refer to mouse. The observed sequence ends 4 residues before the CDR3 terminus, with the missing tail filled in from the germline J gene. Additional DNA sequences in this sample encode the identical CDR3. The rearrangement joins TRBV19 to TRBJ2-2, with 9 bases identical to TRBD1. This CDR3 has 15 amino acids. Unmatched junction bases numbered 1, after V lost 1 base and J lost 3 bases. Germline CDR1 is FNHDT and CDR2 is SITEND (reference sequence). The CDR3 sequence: CASSITGGDTGQLYF. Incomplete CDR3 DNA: TGTGCCAGCAGTATAACAGGGGGCGACACCGGG.

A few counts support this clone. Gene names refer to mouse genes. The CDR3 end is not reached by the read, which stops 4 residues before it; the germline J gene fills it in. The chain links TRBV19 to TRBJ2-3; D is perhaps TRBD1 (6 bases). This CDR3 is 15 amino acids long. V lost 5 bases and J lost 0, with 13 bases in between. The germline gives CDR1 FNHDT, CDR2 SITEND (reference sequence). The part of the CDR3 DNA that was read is TGTGCCAGCAGACGAGGGGGAAATAGTGCAGAA. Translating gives CASRRGGNSAE. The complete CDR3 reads CASRRGGNSAETLYF.

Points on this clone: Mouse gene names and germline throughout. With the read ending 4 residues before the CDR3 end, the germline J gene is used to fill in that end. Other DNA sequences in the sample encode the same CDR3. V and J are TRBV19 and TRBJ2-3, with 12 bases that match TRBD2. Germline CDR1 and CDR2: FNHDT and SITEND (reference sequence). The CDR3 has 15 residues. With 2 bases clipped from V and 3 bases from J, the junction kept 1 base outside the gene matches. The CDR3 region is CASSMGTGGAETLYF. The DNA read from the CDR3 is TGTGCCAGCAGTATGGGGACTGGGGGGGCAGAA.

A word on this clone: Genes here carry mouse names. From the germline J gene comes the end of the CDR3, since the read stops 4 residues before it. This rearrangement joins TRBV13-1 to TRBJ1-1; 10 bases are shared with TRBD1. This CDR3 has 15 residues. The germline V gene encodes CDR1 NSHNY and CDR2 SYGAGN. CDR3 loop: CASSDADRGQGEVFF. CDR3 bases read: TGTGCCAGCAGTGATGCTGACAGGGGGCAGGGA.

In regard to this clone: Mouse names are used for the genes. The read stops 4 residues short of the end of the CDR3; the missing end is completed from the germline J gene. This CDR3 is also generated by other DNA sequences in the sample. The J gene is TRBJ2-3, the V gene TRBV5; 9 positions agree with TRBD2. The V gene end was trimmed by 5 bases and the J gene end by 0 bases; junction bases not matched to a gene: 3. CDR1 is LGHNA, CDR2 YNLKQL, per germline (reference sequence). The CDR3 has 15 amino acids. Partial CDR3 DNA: TGTGCCAGCAGCTCGACTGGGGGAAGTGCAGAA. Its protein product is CASSSTGGSAE. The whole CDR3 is CASSSTGGSAETLYF.

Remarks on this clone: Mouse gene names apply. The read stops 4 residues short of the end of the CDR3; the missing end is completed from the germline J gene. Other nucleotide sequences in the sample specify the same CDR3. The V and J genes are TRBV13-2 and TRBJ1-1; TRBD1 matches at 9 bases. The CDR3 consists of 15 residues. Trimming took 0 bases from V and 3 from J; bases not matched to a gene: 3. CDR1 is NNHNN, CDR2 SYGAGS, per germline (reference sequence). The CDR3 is CASGDAGTGYTEVFF. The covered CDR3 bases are TGTGCCAGCGGTGATGCGGGGACAGGGTACACA.

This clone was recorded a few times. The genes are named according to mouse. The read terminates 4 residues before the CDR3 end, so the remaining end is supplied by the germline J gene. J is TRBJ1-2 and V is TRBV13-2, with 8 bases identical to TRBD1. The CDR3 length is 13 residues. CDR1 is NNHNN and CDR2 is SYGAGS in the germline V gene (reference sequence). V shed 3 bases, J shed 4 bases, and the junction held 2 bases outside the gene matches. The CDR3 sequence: CASGVTGGSDYTF. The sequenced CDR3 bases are TGTGCCAGCGGTGTCACAGGGGGCTCC.

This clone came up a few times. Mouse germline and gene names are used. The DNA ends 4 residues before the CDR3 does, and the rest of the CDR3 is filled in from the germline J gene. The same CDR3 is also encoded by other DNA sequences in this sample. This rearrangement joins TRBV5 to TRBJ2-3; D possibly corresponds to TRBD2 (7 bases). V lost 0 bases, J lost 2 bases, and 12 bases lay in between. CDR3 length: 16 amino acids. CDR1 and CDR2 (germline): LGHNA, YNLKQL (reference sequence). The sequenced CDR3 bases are TGTGCCAGCAGCCAAGATGGGGGGCGAGTTGCAGAA. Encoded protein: CASSQDGGRVAE. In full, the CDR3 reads CASSQDGGRVAETLYF.

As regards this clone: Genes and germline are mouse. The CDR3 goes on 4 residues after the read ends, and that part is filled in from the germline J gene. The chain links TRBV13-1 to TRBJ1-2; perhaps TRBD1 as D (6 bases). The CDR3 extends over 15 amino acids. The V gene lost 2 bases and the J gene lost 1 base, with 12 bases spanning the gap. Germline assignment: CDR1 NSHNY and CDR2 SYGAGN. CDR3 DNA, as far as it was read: TGTGCCAGCAGTGAAGGACCGGGACAAAACTCC. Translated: CASSEGPGQNS. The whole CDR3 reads CASSEGPGQNSDYTF.

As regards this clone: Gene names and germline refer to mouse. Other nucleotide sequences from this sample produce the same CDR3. The covered CDR3 bases are TGTGCCAGCAGCCCCCCAAGTGCAGAA. Its protein product is CASSPPSAE. The whole CDR3 sequence is CASSPPSAETLYF. The rearrangement joins TRBV5 to TRBJ2-3; D uncertain. From the germline J gene comes the end of the CDR3, since the read stops 4 residues before it. The CDR3 loop spans 13 amino acids. Germline V gene sequence: CDR1 LGHNA, CDR2 YNLKQL (reference sequence). Trimming took 4 bases from V and 0 from J, leaving 5 bases between them.

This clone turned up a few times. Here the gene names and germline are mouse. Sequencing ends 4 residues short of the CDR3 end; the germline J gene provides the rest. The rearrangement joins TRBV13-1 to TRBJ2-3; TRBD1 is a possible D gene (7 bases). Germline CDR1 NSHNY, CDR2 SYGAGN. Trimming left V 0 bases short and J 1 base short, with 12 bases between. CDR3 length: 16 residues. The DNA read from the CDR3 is TGTGCCAGCAGTGATGGAGGGGGCGCGGGTGCAGAA. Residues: CASSDGGGAGAE. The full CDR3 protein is CASSDGGGAGAETLYF.

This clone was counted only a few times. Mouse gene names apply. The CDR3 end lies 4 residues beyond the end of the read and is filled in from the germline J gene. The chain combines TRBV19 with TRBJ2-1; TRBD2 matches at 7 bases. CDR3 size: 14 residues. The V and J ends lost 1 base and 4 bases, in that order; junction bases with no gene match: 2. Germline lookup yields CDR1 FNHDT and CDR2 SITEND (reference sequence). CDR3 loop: CASSIPWGYAEQFF. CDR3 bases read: TGTGCCAGCAGTATACCCTGGGGGTATGCT.